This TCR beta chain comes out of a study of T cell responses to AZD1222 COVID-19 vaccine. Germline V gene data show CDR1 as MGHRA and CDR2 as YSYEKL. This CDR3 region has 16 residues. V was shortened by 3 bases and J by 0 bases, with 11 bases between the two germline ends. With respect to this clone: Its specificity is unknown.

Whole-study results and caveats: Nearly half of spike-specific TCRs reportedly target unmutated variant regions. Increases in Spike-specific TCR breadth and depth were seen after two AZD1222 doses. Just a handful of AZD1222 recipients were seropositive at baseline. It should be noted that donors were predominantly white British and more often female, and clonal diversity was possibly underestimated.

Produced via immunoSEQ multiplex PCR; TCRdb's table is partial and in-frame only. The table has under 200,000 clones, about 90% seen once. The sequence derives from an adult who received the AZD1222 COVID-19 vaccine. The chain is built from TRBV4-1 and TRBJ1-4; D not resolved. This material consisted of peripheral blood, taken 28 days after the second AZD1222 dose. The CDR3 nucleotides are TGCGCCAGCAGCCATTCCTGGGTCCCAACTAATGAAAAACTGTTTTTT. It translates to CASSHSWVPTNEKLFF.